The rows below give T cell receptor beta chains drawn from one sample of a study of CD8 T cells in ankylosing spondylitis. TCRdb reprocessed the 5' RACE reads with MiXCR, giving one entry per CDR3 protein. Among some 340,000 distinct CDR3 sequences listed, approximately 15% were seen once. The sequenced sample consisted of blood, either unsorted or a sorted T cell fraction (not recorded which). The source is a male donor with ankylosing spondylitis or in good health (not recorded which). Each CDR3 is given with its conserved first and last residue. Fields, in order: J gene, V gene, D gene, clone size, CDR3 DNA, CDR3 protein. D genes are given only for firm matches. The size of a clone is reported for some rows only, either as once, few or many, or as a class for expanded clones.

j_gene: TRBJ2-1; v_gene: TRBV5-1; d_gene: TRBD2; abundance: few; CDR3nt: TGCGCCAGCAGCGTATATTCGACTAGCGGGGGGTACAATGAGCAGTTCTTC; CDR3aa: CASSVYSTSGGYNEQFF
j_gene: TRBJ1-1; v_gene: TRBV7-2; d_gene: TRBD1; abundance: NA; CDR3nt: TGTGCCAGCAGCTTATCTCAGGGGGCCGGAGCTTTCTTT; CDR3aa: CASSLSQGAGAFF
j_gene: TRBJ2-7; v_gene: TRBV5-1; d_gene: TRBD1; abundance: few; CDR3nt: TGCGCCAGCAGCTTGGGGGTGGCGGGACAGGGAAGCTACGAGCAGTACTTC; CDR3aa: CASSLGVAGQGSYEQYF
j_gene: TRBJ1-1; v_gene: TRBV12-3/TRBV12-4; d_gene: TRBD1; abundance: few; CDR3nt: TGTGCCAGCAGTTCGTCAGGGGGCGGCACTGAAGCTTTCTTT; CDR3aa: CASSSSGGGTEAFF
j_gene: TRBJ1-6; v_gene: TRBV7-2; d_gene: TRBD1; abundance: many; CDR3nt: TGTGCCAGCAGCTTACACGCAGGGGGCGCCGGTTCACCCCTCCACTTT; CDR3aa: CASSLHAGGAGSPLHF
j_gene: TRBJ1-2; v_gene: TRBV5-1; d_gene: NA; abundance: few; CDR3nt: TGCGCCAGCAGCTTGGGGGGTCCCACCCGGGGCTACACCTTC; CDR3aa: CASSLGGPTRGYTF
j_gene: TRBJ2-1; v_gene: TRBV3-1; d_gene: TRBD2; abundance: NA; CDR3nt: TGTGCCAGCAGCCAAGATCTAGCGGGGGGTTCCAATGAGCAGTTCTTC; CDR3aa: CASSQDLAGGSNEQFF
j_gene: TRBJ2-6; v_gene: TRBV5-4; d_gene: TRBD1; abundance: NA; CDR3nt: TGTGCCAGCAGCTTCCTTGGGACAGCCAACTCTGGGGCCAACGTCCTGACTTTC; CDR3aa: CASSFLGTANSGANVLTF
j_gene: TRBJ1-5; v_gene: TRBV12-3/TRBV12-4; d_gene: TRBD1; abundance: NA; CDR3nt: TGTGCCAGCAGTTTAGGGGGAGGGGGCGATCAGCCCCAGCATTTT; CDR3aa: CASSLGGGGDQPQHF
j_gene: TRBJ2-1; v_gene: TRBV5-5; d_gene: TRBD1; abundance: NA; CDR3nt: TGTGCCAGCAGCTTCCTTTTCCGGGACAGGGGGGTGAATGAGCAGTTCTTC; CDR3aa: CASSFLFRDRGVNEQFF
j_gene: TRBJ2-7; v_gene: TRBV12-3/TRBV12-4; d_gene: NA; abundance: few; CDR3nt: TGTGCCAGCAGTTCTCAGACAGGAAGCCGCCTCGAGCAGTACTTC; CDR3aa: CASSSQTGSRLEQYF
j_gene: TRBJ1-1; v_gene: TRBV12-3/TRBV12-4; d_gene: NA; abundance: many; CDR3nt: TGTGCCAGCAGTTTGGTGGGCGGAATGAACACTGAAGCTTTCTTT; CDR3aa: CASSLVGGMNTEAFF
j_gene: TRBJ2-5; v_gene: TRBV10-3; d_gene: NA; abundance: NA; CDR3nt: TGTGCCATCAGTGAGTCGGAAAGGGAGACCCAGTACTTC; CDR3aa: CAISESERETQYF
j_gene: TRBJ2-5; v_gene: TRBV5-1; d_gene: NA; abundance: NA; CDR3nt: TGCGCCAGCAGCTTGGGATTGGTTGTGGCGGAGACCCAGTACTTC; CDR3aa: CASSLGLVVAETQYF
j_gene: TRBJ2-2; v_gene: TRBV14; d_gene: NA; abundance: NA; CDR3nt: TGTGCCAGCAGCCGCAAGGGAGAGCAAACAGTAGCCGGGGAGCTGTTTTTT; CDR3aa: CASSRKGEQTVAGELFF
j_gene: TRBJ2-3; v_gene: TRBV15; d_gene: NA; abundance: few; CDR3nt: TGTGCCACCCGGGGAGGCCTAGCATCAGATACGCAGTATTTT; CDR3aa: CATRGGLASDTQYF
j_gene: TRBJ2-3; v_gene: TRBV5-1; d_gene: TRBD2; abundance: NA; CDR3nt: TGCGCCAGCAGCTTGCAGGCGGGGGGTCACACAGATACGCAGTATTTT; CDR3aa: CASSLQAGGHTDTQYF
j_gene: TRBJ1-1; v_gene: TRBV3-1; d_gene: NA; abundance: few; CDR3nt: TGTGCCAGCAGCCAAGATGAACGGACTGAAGCTTTCTTT; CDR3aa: CASSQDERTEAFF
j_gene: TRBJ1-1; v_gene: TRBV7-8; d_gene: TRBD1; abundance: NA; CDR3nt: TGTGCCAGCAGCCAAAACAGGGGGCACACTGAAGCTTTCTTT; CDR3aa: CASSQNRGHTEAFF
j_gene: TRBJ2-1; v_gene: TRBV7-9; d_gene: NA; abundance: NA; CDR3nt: TGTGCCAGCAGCCCGTCGGGCAGGACGCAGTTCTTC; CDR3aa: CASSPSGRTQFF
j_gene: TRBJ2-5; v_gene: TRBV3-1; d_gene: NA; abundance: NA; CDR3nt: TGTGCCAGCAGCGCATCCGGGACCGGGGAGACCCAGTACTTC; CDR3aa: CASSASGTGETQYF
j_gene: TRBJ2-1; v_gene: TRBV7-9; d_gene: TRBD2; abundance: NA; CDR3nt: TGTGCCAGCAGCTCGCCCGGGACTAGGGCCGCCTACAATGAGCAGTTCTTC; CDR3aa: CASSSPGTRAAYNEQFF
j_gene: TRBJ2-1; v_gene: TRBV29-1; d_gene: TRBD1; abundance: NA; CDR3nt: TGCAGCGTCGAACTCCGGACAGGTTTCAATGAGCAGTTCTTC; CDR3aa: CSVELRTGFNEQFF
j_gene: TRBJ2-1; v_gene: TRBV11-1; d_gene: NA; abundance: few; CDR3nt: TGTGCCAGCAGCCCTCAGTGGGGGCTGGTCGGGGGTTCCTACAATGAGCAGTTCTTC; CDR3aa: CASSPQWGLVGGSYNEQFF
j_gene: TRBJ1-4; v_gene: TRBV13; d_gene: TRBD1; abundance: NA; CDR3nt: TGTGCCAGCAGCCTCGACAGGGGCCACCTCCCGGAAAAACTGTTTTTT; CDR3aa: CASSLDRGHLPEKLFF
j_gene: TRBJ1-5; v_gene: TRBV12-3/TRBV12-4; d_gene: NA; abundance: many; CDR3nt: TGTGCCAGCAGTTCCCCGACAGTAAGCAATCAGCCCCAGCATTTT; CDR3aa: CASSSPTVSNQPQHF
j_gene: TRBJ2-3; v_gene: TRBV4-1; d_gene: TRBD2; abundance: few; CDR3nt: TGCGCCAGCAGCCAAGTAGCGGGGGAAGTCACAGATACGCAGTATTTT; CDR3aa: CASSQVAGEVTDTQYF
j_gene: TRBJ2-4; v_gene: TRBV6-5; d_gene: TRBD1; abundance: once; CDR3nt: TGTGCCAGCAGTTCGGGACAGGGAAACATTCAGTACTTC; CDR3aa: CASSSGQGNIQYF
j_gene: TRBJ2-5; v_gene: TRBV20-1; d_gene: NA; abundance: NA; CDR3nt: TGCAGTGCTGAGACCCAAGACTGGGCTAAAGAGACCCAGTACTTC; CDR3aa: CSAETQDWAKETQYF
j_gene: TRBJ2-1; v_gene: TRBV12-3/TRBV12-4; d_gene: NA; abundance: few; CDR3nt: TGTGCCAGCAGTCCCGACAGAAAACGATCCTACAATGAGCAGTTCTTC; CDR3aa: CASSPDRKRSYNEQFF
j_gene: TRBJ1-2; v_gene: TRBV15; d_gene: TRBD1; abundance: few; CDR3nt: TGTGCCACCAGCAGACAGGGGGCTTTTTATGGCTACACCTTC; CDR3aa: CATSRQGAFYGYTF